This section outlines one T cell receptor (beta chain) sequence together with its context. Its antigen is as yet unknown. CD8 cells classed as naive were CD45RO-negative and positively selected for CCR7, excluding terminally differentiated effector memory CD45RA+ cells. The data stem from a study of shared clonotypes between healthy human individuals. Study summary: Each donor had three CD4 naive, three CD4 memory, two CD8 naive and one CD8 memory plate. Overall study results and limits: In a handful of donors, about 5% of naive CD4 clonotypes appeared in common. What limited the represented genetic and exposure-history diversity was the small number of donors.

CDR3 length: 18 amino acids. Trimming stripped 5 bases from V and 3 bases from J, with 25 bases between. The germline V gene encodes CDR1 MDHEN and CDR2 SYDVKM. Method: immunoSEQ multiplex PCR; TCRdb's copy keeps in-frame clones and lacks some. The sample holds around 600,000 clones, roughly 96% seen once. The chain uses TRBV28 and TRBJ1-1, with a tentative D call TRBD1 (6 bases). This clonotype was obtained from a woman younger than 45 in good health. Sequencing input: naive CD8+ T cells sorted from blood. CDR3: CASSPLEVWGLRHTEAFF. CDR3 DNA: TGTGCCAGCAGTCCGCTGGAGGTTTGGGGGCTTCGTCACACTGAAGCTTTCTTT.